What follows are 26 T cell receptor beta chains derived from one specimen sequenced in a study of blood T cell repertoires in COVID-19. TCRdb's table, derived via immunoSEQ multiplex PCR, lists solely in-frame clones and lacks some. This sample has approximately 150,000 clones, with about 81% found just once. The sample comprised peripheral blood. The receptors originated from a woman in her seventies with acute or convalescent COVID-19.

This rearrangement joins TRBV5-1 to TRBJ1-4, with 8 bases lining up with TRBD1. V was pared by 4 bases and J by 8 bases, with 10 bases of the junction left unmatched. CDR3 length: 15 residues. CDR1 is SGHRS and CDR2 is YFSETQ in the germline V gene. The CDR3 region has the DNA TGCGCCAGCAGCCCCTATCCGGGACAGGCGGAAAAACTGTTTTTT. Its protein is CASSPYPGQAEKLFF.

The genes are TRBV10-3 and TRBJ1-5, with D possibly matching TRBD1 (5 bases). This CDR3 is built from 15 residues. Trimming took 3 bases from V and 5 from J, leaving 14 bases between them. Germline V gives CDR1 ENHRY, CDR2 SYGVKD. The chain's CDR3 is CAISETARGDQPQHF. As DNA, the CDR3 is TGTGCCATCAGTGAAACAGCCCGGGGGGATCAGCCCCAGCATTTT.

The chain carries TRBV20-1 and TRBJ2-7; D may be TRBD1 (6 bases). Germline CDR1 is DFQATT and CDR2 is SNEGSKA (reference sequence). Trimming pared 6 bases from V and 3 bases from J, leaving 9 bases between. This CDR3 region has 11 residues. The CDR3 region has the DNA TGCAGTGCCCCACAGGGCTACGAGCAGTACTTC. Translated, it gives CSAPQGYEQYF.

The CDR3 DNA reads as TGTGCCAGCAGTCCATTAAATCGCGAGGGAGCTTTCTTT. Protein product: CASSPLNREGAFF. The chain recombines TRBV28 with TRBJ1-1; no clear D gene. The V end lost 5 bases, the J end lost 10 bases, and 17 bases lay between the germline ends. The length of the CDR3 is 13 residues. The germline gives CDR1 MDHEN, CDR2 SYDVKM.

The chain links TRBV7-2 to TRBJ1-1; perhaps TRBD1 as D (5 bases). The V gene lost 2 bases and the J gene lost 1 base, with 14 bases spanning the gap. The CDR3 consists of 16 residues. From germline, CDR1 is SGHTA and CDR2 FQGNSA. CDR3 DNA sequence: TGTGCCAGCAGCTTATTTCCCCGGGGGAAGAACACTGAAGCTTTCTTT. Its protein is CASSLFPRGKNTEAFF. Filled out from reference TRBV7-2 and TRBJ1-1, the complete variable domain reads GAGVSQSPSNKVTEKGKDVELRCDPISGHTALYWYRQSLGQGLEFLIYFQGNSAPDKSGLPSDRFSAERTGGSVSTLTIQRTQQEDSAVYLCASSLFPRGKNTEAFFGQGTRLTVV.

This chain joins TRBV29-1 and TRBJ1-4; 9 bases align to TRBD1. Germline V CDR1 and CDR2: SQVTM, ANQGSEA. CDR3 size: 16 residues. V shed 6 bases and J 2 bases; nucleotides not matched to a gene: 10. The CDR3 sequence: CSVDTGTGLTNEKLFF. CDR3 DNA sequence: TGCAGCGTAGATACCGGGACAGGGTTGACTAATGAAAAACTGTTTTTT.

This clone was detected once. The chain employs TRBV5-1 and TRBJ1-3; D possibly corresponds to TRBD1 (5 bases). Germline values: CDR1 SGHRS, CDR2 YFSETQ. The CDR3 has 17 residues. V shed 0 bases and J shed 0 bases, with 13 bases lying between them. CDR3 residues: CASSLEGAGHSGNTIYF. The DNA for the CDR3 is TGCGCCAGCAGCTTGGAAGGGGCAGGGCACTCTGGAAACACCATATATTTT.

The sample holds one count of this clone. This chain connects TRBV7-2 to TRBJ2-1; perhaps TRBD2 as D (5 bases). The V end was cut by 5 bases, the J end by 4 bases, with 9 bases between. The CDR3 sequence is 13 residues long. The germline gives CDR1 SGHTA, CDR2 FQGNSA. This CDR3 is CASSATKYNEQFF. CDR3 nucleotides: TGTGCCAGCAGCGCGACTAAATACAATGAGCAGTTCTTC.

The rearrangement uses TRBV10-3 and TRBJ1-6; TRBD1 matches at 7 bases. This CDR3 is 14 amino acids long. The germline gives CDR1 ENHRY, CDR2 SYGVKD. The J segment lost 8 bases and the V segment lost 5 bases, leaving 6 bases of the junction unmatched. CDR3 in DNA: TGTGCCATCAGTTCGACAGGGAGTGATTCACCCCTCCACTTT. It codes for CAISSTGSDSPLHF.

This clone was seen a handful of times. This CDR3 reads CASSGSQETQYF. CDR3 bases: TGTGCCAGCAGCGGTTCCCAAGAGACCCAGTACTTC. V and J are TRBV28 and TRBJ2-5; D is ambiguous. V was trimmed by 6 bases and J by 1 base, leaving 6 bases between them. The CDR3 sequence is 12 residues long. Germline CDR1 is MDHEN and CDR2 is SYDVKM.

The V call is TRBV7-8, the J call TRBJ2-5, with TRBD2 matching 13 bases. CDR1 is SGHVS and CDR2 is FQNEAQ in the germline V gene. The CDR3 covers 16 residues. The ends lost 5 bases at V and 4 bases at J; junction bases unmatched: 7. The CDR3 DNA is TGTGCCAGCAGCCCACTAGCGGGGGGGCTTGGAGAGACCCAGTACTTC. Translated: CASSPLAGGLGETQYF. The variable domain in full, completed from reference TRBV7-8 and TRBJ2-5, reads GAGVSQSPRYKVAKRGQDVALRCDPISGHVSLFWYQQALGQGPEFLTYFQNEAQLDKSGLPSDRFFAERPEGSVSTLKIQRTQQEDSAVYLCASSPLAGGLGETQYFGPGTRLLVL.

V is TRBV27 and J is TRBJ2-3, with a possible D match to TRBD2 (6 bases). CDR3 length: 17 amino acids. Germline V gives CDR1 MNHEY, CDR2 SMNVEV (reference sequence). The germline V and J ends were trimmed by 0 bases and 1 base, with 14 bases remaining between them. The CDR3 nucleotides are TGTGCCAGCAGTTTATCGTATCTAGCGCTGGGCACAGATACGCAGTATTTT. Protein sequence: CASSLSYLALGTDTQYF.

The chain couples TRBV7-9 to TRBJ2-3; 9 bases fit TRBD2. V was clipped by 1 base and J by 6 bases; unmatched bases: 8. CDR1 and CDR2 from the germline V gene are SEHNR and FQNEAQ (reference sequence). The CDR3 loop spans 16 amino acids. CDR3 nucleotide sequence: TGTGCCAGCAGCTTAGGCGGCGGGAGGGCCTTGGATACGCAGTATTTT. This codes for CASSLGGGRALDTQYF.

CDR3 protein: CAGGTGQNTQYF. DNA of the CDR3: TGTGCCGGCGGGACAGGACAAAATACGCAGTATTTT. This chain links TRBV30 with TRBJ2-3, with 8 bases identical to TRBD1. The germline CDR1 and CDR2 sequences are GTSNPN and SVGIG (reference sequence). CDR3 length: 12 amino acids. With 8 bases clipped from V and 7 bases from J, the junction kept 8 bases outside the gene matches.

This chain joins TRBV30 and TRBJ1-1; TRBD1 is a possible D gene (5 bases). The CDR3 consists of 14 residues. The germline CDR1 and CDR2 sequences are GTSNPN and SVGIG (reference sequence). Trimming stripped 4 bases from V and 3 bases from J, with 15 bases between. As DNA, the CDR3 is TGTGCCTGGACCCTGGGGGGAGGGGACACTGAAGCTTTCTTT. This translates into CAWTLGGGDTEAFF.

In its sample, this clone was seen once. V usage is TRBV2 and J usage is TRBJ2-1, with 9 bases lining up with TRBD2. The CDR3 is 16 residues long. The V gene end was trimmed by 2 bases and the J gene end by 8 bases; junction bases not matched to a gene: 10. Germline CDR1 is SNHLY and CDR2 is FYNNEI. The CDR3 nucleotides are TGTGCCAGCAGTGAAAACTACCTAGCGGGGAGGGATGAGCAGTTCTTC. Protein product: CASSENYLAGRDEQFF.

The chain joins TRBV4-3 to TRBJ2-5, with D tentatively TRBD1 (6 bases). The CDR3 sequence is 15 residues long. Trimming shortened V by 0 bases and J by 2 bases, and 10 bases separated the two germline ends. Per germline, CDR1 LGHNA and CDR2 YSLEER. The CDR3 protein is CASSQDRGIQETQYF. The DNA of the CDR3 is TGCGCCAGCAGCCAAGATAGGGGGATTCAAGAGACCCAGTACTTC.

This chain uses TRBV5-1 with TRBJ2-2, with 10 bases aligning to TRBD2. There are 18 residues in the CDR3. CDR1 is SGHRS, CDR2 YFSETQ, per germline. With V trimmed by 0 bases and J by 0 bases, 5 bases remained unmatched. CDR3 nucleotide sequence: TGCGCCAGCAGCTTGGCCTATAGCGGGGGGTCGAACACCGGGGAGCTGTTTTTT. It encodes CASSLAYSGGSNTGELFF. Supplemented by reference TRBV5-1 and TRBJ2-2, the full variable domain reads KAGVTQTPRYLIKTRGQQVTLSCSPISGHRSVSWYQQTPGQGLQFLFEYFSETQRNKGNFPGRFSGRQFSNSRSEMNVSTLELGDSALYLCASSLAYSGGSNTGELFFGEGSRLTVL.

In DNA form, the CDR3 reads TGTGCCACCAGTGACCGACAGGGGGCTAGCAATCAGCCCCAGCATTTT. Amino acid sequence: CATSDRQGASNQPQHF. The J gene is TRBJ1-5, the V gene TRBV24-1; TRBD1 agrees at 10 bases. The V segment lost 4 bases and the J segment 0 bases; nucleotides outside the gene matches: 2. CDR3 length: 16 residues. The V gene's germline CDR1 is KGHDR and CDR2 SFDVKD.

This rearrangement joins TRBV2 to TRBJ1-1; D is undetermined. The CDR3 runs 14 residues. Trimming removed 3 bases from V and 3 bases from J, with 11 bases in between. CDR1 SNHLY and CDR2 FYNNEI come from the germline V gene. DNA for the CDR3: TGTGCCAGCAGTGAGCGGGTAAGGGACACTGAAGCTTTCTTT. Protein sequence: CASSERVRDTEAFF.

This clone was seen a single time. The V gene is TRBV5-4, the J gene TRBJ2-7; TRBD1 agrees at 12 bases. The V gene's germline CDR1 is SGHNT and CDR2 YYREEE (reference sequence). The CDR3 length is 15 residues. J gave up 3 bases and V 4 bases, and 5 bases lay outside the gene matches. The CDR3 region has the DNA TGTGCCAGCAGCCGGGACAGGGGGCTTGTCTACGAGCAGTACTTC. Amino acids: CASSRDRGLVYEQYF.

The chain employs TRBV28 and TRBJ2-7, with a possible D match to TRBD2 (6 bases). Germline V gives CDR1 MDHEN, CDR2 SYDVKM. The CDR3 is made up of 14 amino acids. The V and J ends lost 5 bases and 3 bases respectively, with 14 bases between them. This CDR3 is CASSPGGPGYEQYF. For the CDR3, the DNA is TGTGCCAGCAGTCCCGGGGGTCCTGGCTACGAGCAGTACTTC.

The chain carries TRBV30 and TRBJ2-5; tentatively, D is TRBD1 (6 bases). Germline V gene lookup returns CDR1 GTSNPN and CDR2 SVGIG (reference sequence). This CDR3 contains 14 residues. V was clipped by 6 bases and J by 0 bases, with 14 bases between them. CDR3 nucleotides: TGTGCCTGCACTAGGGGGAGCGACCAAGAGACCCAGTACTTC. This gives the protein CACTRGSDQETQYF.

V is TRBV7-2 and J is TRBJ1-6; no clear D. The CDR3 spans 17 residues. Germline loops: CDR1 SGHTA, CDR2 FQGNSA. Trimming left V 2 bases short and J 7 bases short, with 18 bases between. This CDR3 reads CASSLSGSILLNSPLHF. The DNA for the CDR3 is TGTGCCAGCAGCTTATCGGGATCCATCCTCCTAAATTCACCCCTCCACTTT.

Details on this clone: The same CDR3 is also encoded by other DNA sequences in this sample. The rearrangement joins TRBV7-2 to TRBJ1-2; D is perhaps TRBD1 (6 bases). The CDR3 is 14 amino acids. CDR1 and CDR2 (germline): SGHTA, FQGNSA. The V end was cut by 3 bases, the J end by 5 bases, with 13 bases between. In DNA form, the CDR3 reads TGTGCCAGCAGCTTGGGGCAGGGGCGGTATGGCTACACCTTC. Protein product: CASSLGQGRYGYTF.

This rearrangement joins TRBV2 to TRBJ1-1; 7 nucleotides line up with TRBD1. J lost 0 bases, V lost 6 bases, and 1 base had no gene match. The CDR3 extends over 13 amino acids. Germline loops: CDR1 SNHLY, CDR2 FYNNEI. CDR3 protein: CASRGQLNTEAFF. CDR3 DNA: TGTGCCAGCAGGGGACAGTTGAACACTGAAGCTTTCTTT.